What follows are 25 T cell receptor beta chains derived from one specimen sequenced in a study of shared clonotypes between healthy human individuals. The repertoire was sequenced with immunoSEQ multiplex PCR; TCRdb's copy has only in-frame clones and lacks some. In the table there are about 2 million clones, less than 95% of which are singletons. In the naive CD8 group, cells lacked CD45RO and were positively selected for CCR7, so terminally differentiated effector memory CD45RA+ cells were left out. The sequenced sample consisted of naive CD8+ T cells sorted from blood. The source is a man between 18 and 29 years old in good health.

V and J are TRBV11-2 and TRBJ1-2; D call uncertain. Germline CDR1 reads SGHAT; CDR2 reads FQNNGV. Trimming pared 2 bases from V and 2 bases from J, leaving 9 bases between. The CDR3 sequence is 14 residues long. CDR3 residues: CASSLTPVNYGYTF. The DNA of the CDR3 is TGTGCCAGCAGCTTAACCCCCGTAAACTATGGCTACACCTTC. Variable domain in full (rest from reference TRBV11-2 and TRBJ1-2): EAGVAQSPRYKIIEKRQSVAFWCNPISGHATLYWYQQILGQGPKLLIQFQNNGVVDDSQLPKDRFSAERLKGVDSTLKIQPAKLEDSAVYLCASSLTPVNYGYTFGSGTRLTVV.

The J gene is TRBJ1-2, the V gene TRBV19; D unresolved. V was trimmed by 6 bases and J by 6 bases, leaving 11 bases between them. Germline V gene lookup returns CDR1 LNHDA and CDR2 SQIVND (reference sequence). The CDR3 is made up of 12 amino acids. The CDR3 spells CASSLGGHGYTF. CDR3 nucleotide sequence: TGTGCCAGTAGCTTAGGTGGTCATGGCTACACCTTC.

CDR3 region: CASSLDGTKQFF. Here the CDR3 DNA reads TGTGCCAGCAGCTTAGATGGGACTAAGCAGTTCTTC. This chain joins TRBV7-9 and TRBJ2-1; 7 bases map to TRBD2. The CDR3 has 12 amino acids. Germline values: CDR1 SEHNR, CDR2 FQNEAQ (reference sequence). J was trimmed by 11 bases and V by 1 base; bases with no gene match: 2.

V gene TRBV10-2 combines with J gene TRBJ2-7; D is possibly TRBD1 (6 bases). Germline V gene data show CDR1 as WSHSY and CDR2 as SAAADI. The CDR3 is 11 residues long. The V end was cut by 10 bases, the J end by 3 bases, with 10 bases between. The CDR3 DNA reads as TGCGCCACCAAGGACAGCTACGAGCAGTACTTC. Protein: CATKDSYEQYF.

This sequence joins TRBV4-1 and TRBJ2-1, with TRBD2 matching over 11 bases. Looked up from germline, CDR1 is MGHRA and CDR2 is YSYEKL. The CDR3 consists of 16 residues. With 2 bases clipped from V and 4 bases from J, the junction kept 4 bases outside the gene matches. The CDR3 coding sequence is TGCGCCAGCAGCCAACCCGGGACTAGCGGTTACAATGAGCAGTTCTTC. Its translation is CASSQPGTSGYNEQFF.

This rearrangement joins TRBV9 to TRBJ2-7, with D maybe TRBD2 (5 bases). V shed 0 bases and J shed 3 bases, with 13 bases lying between them. The CDR3 runs to 15 residues. The germline gives CDR1 SGDLS, CDR2 YYNGEE. CDR3 DNA: TGTGCCAGCAGCGTAGGCGGTTTAGCGTACTACGAGCAGTACTTC. Encoded protein: CASSVGGLAYYEQYF.

Points on this clone: The same CDR3 is also encoded by other DNA sequences in this sample. This chain connects TRBV6-5 to TRBJ2-2; D is unresolved. The CDR3 totals 13 residues. The germline V gene encodes CDR1 MNHEY and CDR2 SVGAGI. V was shortened by 4 bases and J by 0 bases, with 3 bases between the two germline ends. The CDR3 DNA reads as TGTGCCAGCAGTTCCACGAACACCGGGGAGCTGTTTTTT. It translates to CASSSTNTGELFF.

The chain couples TRBV30 to TRBJ2-3; 8 nucleotides line up with TRBD1. This CDR3 has 15 amino acids. After removal of 4 bases from V and 0 bases from J, the junction contained 6 bases not matched to a gene. Germline V gene lookup returns CDR1 GTSNPN and CDR2 SVGIG (reference sequence). The CDR3 DNA reads TGTGCCTGGACCCCCGGACAGGGTAGCACAGATACGCAGTATTTT. The encoded protein is CAWTPGQGSTDTQYF.

This rearrangement joins TRBV7-8 to TRBJ2-3; TRBD2 might be the D (6 bases). Germline V gene data show CDR1 as SGHVS and CDR2 as FQNEAQ. Trimming cost V 5 bases and J 0 bases, with 12 bases left between them. The CDR3 sequence is 15 residues long. CDR3 DNA: TGTGCCAGCAGCCCCGGACTAACTAGCACAGATACGCAGTATTTT. Protein sequence: CASSPGLTSTDTQYF.

CDR3 coding DNA: TGTGCCAGCAGCCGAGCGGGAGAGCGGGGAGATACGCAGTATTTT. Translating gives CASSRAGERGDTQYF. The chain employs TRBV4-2 and TRBJ2-3; 8 positions match TRBD2. V lost 4 bases to trimming and J lost 5 bases; unmatched junction nucleotides: 8. The CDR3 totals 15 residues. Germline assignment: CDR1 LGHNA and CDR2 YNFKEQ.

The chain has TRBV10-1 and TRBJ2-1; D might be TRBD1 (6 bases). Trimming removed 0 bases from V and 4 bases from J, with 10 bases in between. The CDR3 is made up of 15 amino acids. CDR1 and CDR2 (germline): WNHNN, SYGVQD (reference sequence). CDR3 DNA: TGCGCCAGCAGTGAGTCGAGGGGGACGTACAATGAGCAGTTCTTC. Amino acid sequence: CASSESRGTYNEQFF.

The chain has TRBV11-2 and TRBJ2-3; D unclear. The V gene lost 1 base and the J gene lost 2 bases, with 7 bases spanning the gap. Germline V gives CDR1 SGHAT, CDR2 FQNNGV. CDR3 length: 14 amino acids. CDR3 nucleotides: TGTGCCAGCAGCTTAGTTAGCAACACAGATACGCAGTATTTT. This gives the protein CASSLVSNTDTQYF.

The chain combines TRBV6-5 with TRBJ2-2; D remains unclear. Germline loops: CDR1 MNHEY, CDR2 SVGAGI. Between the trimmed V and J ends, which lost 2 bases and 6 bases, there was a span of 10 bases. The CDR3 is 14 residues long. CDR3 bases: TGTGCCAGCAGTTACACCGCCGAGGCCGGGGAGCTGTTTTTT. This sequence encodes CASSYTAEAGELFF.

This CDR3 is CASSLRTDSYEQYF. CDR3 sequence (DNA): TGTGCCAGCAGCTTACGGACAGACTCCTACGAGCAGTACTTC. The V and J genes are TRBV7-9 and TRBJ2-5; maybe TRBD1 (6 bases). The DNA end is more similar to TRBJ2-7, so the J call may be wrong. This CDR3 spans 14 amino acids. Germline CDR1 reads SEHNR; CDR2 reads FQNEAQ (reference sequence).

The rearrangement uses TRBV6-7 and TRBJ2-1; TRBD2 aligns across 10 bases. TRBV6-7 is recorded as an ORF, its role being uncertain. The CDR3 loop spans 13 amino acids. After removal of 9 bases from V and 5 bases from J, the junction contained 4 bases not matched to a gene. The CDR3 nucleotides are TGTGCCAGAGTAGCGGGGGGAGACAATGAGCAGTTCTTC. The encoded protein is CARVAGGDNEQFF.

This clone was found once. An end of the junction does not agree with germline; a read error may underlie this. The chain is built from TRBV19 and TRBJ1-6; D is possibly TRBD1 (5 bases). The CDR3 spans 11 residues. CDR1 is LNHDA, CDR2 SQIVND, per germline (reference sequence). CDR3 nucleotide sequence: TGTGCCAGTAGCCGTGGGGACGGCCTACTTTTT. Translation: CASSRGDGLLF.

Concerning this clone: This specimen includes other DNA sequences encoding the same CDR3. The chain combines TRBV27 with TRBJ2-7; D not resolved. CDR1 and CDR2 from the germline V gene are MNHEY and SMNVEV (reference sequence). Trimming left V 2 bases short and J 0 bases short, with 8 bases between. CDR3 length equals 14 residues. CDR3 protein: CASSLSLSSYEQYF. The CDR3 bases are TGTGCCAGCAGTTTAAGTCTATCCTCCTACGAGCAGTACTTC.

The genes are TRBV15 and TRBJ2-7; perhaps TRBD1 as D (7 bases). CDR1 is LNHNV and CDR2 is YYDKDF in the germline V gene (reference sequence). The CDR3 spans 14 residues. V lost 10 bases and J lost 2, with 18 bases in between. In nucleotides, the CDR3 is TGTGCCAGCGGGGAACGACAGGGCCCCTACGAGCAGTACTTC. Protein product: CASGERQGPYEQYF.

The chain couples TRBV6-5 to TRBJ2-1, with D perhaps TRBD1 or TRBD2 (6 bases each). The germline V gene encodes CDR1 MNHEY and CDR2 SVGAGI. The CDR3 consists of 13 residues. V lost 7 bases and J 6 bases, leaving 13 bases between the germline ends. The CDR3 nucleotides read TGTGCCAGCAATTTGAGGGGGGCCAATGAGCAGTTCTTC. It yields the protein CASNLRGANEQFF.

The V gene is TRBV2, the J gene TRBJ2-1, with 9 bases fitting TRBD2. This CDR3 has 16 amino acids. The germline V gene encodes CDR1 SNHLY and CDR2 FYNNEI. J was trimmed by 10 bases and V by 2 bases; bases with no gene match: 12. CDR3 nucleotide sequence: TGTGCCAGCAGTGAATTATGGGCGGGGGGGCCGGACGAGCAGTTCTTC. This gives the protein CASSELWAGGPDEQFF.

This clone has only one observation. J is TRBJ2-4 and V is TRBV19; D is perhaps TRBD1 or TRBD2 (6 bases each). Trimming pared 3 bases from V and 7 bases from J, leaving 13 bases between. Germline V CDR1 and CDR2: LNHDA, SQIVND (reference sequence). This CDR3 is built from 14 residues. CDR3 nucleotide sequence: TGTGCCAGTAGTATGTTCTGGGGGGCCAACATTCAGTACTTC. Translation gives CASSMFWGANIQYF.

The J gene is TRBJ2-2, the V gene TRBV7-8, with D possibly matching TRBD2 (5 bases). CDR1 SGHVS and CDR2 FQNEAQ come from the germline V gene. V gave up 5 bases and J gave up 2 bases, with 9 bases separating them. The CDR3 extends over 14 amino acids. The CDR3 loop is CASSPRENTGELFF. CDR3 nucleotides: TGTGCCAGCAGCCCCCGGGAAAACACCGGGGAGCTGTTTTTT.

On this clone itself: Other DNA sequences of this sample code for an identical CDR3. This chain connects TRBV6-5 to TRBJ2-5; 8 bases map to TRBD1. The CDR3 extends over 16 amino acids. Germline V gene sequence: CDR1 MNHEY, CDR2 SVGAGI. Trimming cost V 0 bases and J 2 bases; bases outside gene matches: 5. This chain's CDR3 is CASSYSTGEKQETQYF. CDR3 DNA: TGTGCCAGCAGTTACTCGACAGGGGAGAAACAAGAGACCCAGTACTTC.

This chain uses TRBV7-8 with TRBJ2-1; 12 nucleotides align to TRBD2. V shed 3 bases, J shed 6 bases, and the junction held 6 bases outside the gene matches. The germline V gene has CDR1 SGHVS and CDR2 FQNEAQ. The CDR3 extends over 16 amino acids. CDR3 nucleotides: TGTGCCAGCAGCTTCGAATCTAGCGGGAGGGCCAATGAGCAGTTCTTC. Amino acids: CASSFESSGRANEQFF.

This clone showed up just once. Other DNA sequences in the same sample also yield this CDR3. The rearrangement links TRBV27 to TRBJ1-1, with D unresolved. The germline V and J ends were trimmed by 2 bases and 1 base, with 5 bases remaining between them. Germline CDR1 is MNHEY and CDR2 is SMNVEV (reference sequence). The CDR3 runs 13 residues. The CDR3 is CASSLQANTEAFF. CDR3 bases: TGTGCCAGCAGTTTACAAGCGAACACTGAAGCTTTCTTT.